This T cell receptor (beta chain) came from a study of shared clonotypes between healthy human individuals. TCRdb's copy holds only in-frame clones and misses some; the assay was immunoSEQ multiplex PCR. The sample records about 1.5 million clones, around 95% being singletons. This clone has a single count. V gave up 1 base and J gave up 8 bases; unmatched junction bases: 8. The germline CDR1 and CDR2 sequences are SGHRS and YFSETQ. The length of the CDR3 is 15 residues. Sequencing used naive CD4+ T cells sorted from blood. Noted subset: CD45RA+ positively selected. The chain recombines TRBV5-1 with TRBJ2-1; TRBD2 aligns across 8 bases. The TCR was taken from a young man in good health. Written as DNA, the CDR3 is TGCGCCAGCAGCTTGCCCAGCGGGAGTTGGGATGAGCAGTTCTTC. It codes for CASSLPSGSWDEQFF. Complete variable domain (other parts from reference TRBV5-1 and TRBJ2-1): KAGVTQTPRYLIKTRGQQVTLSCSPISGHRSVSWYQQTPGQGLQFLFEYFSETQRNKGNFPGRFSGRQFSNSRSEMNVSTLELGDSALYLCASSLPSGSWDEQFFGPGTRLTVL.